The rows below give T cell receptor beta chains drawn from one sample of a study of CD8 T cells in Susac syndrome. TCRdb used MiXCR to reprocess the immunoSEQ multiplex PCR reads, holding one entry per CDR3 protein. The table shows approximately 150,000 distinct CDR3 sequences, with roughly 94% occurring only once. The material sequenced was CD4+ T cells from PBMCs. Receptors were obtained from a human donor with multiple sclerosis. Both conserved end residues are part of each CDR3. Fields, in order: clone size, D gene, J gene, V gene, CDR3 DNA, CDR3 protein. A D gene is named only where the DNA matches it firmly. Expanded clones are given a class, and other clones once, few, many or no size at all.

>once|.|TRBJ1-1|TRBV28
TGTGCCAGCAGTTTTTTGGTCAACACTGAAGCTTTCTTT
CASSFLVNTEAFF
>.|TRBD1|TRBJ2-1|TRBV15
TGTGCCACCAGCAGAGCCGGACAGGGGAATGAGCAGTTCTTC
CATSRAGQGNEQFF
>.|.|TRBJ2-7|TRBV20-1
TGCAGTGCTAGTCGGGGCCAGCCGTACGAGCAGTACTTC
CSASRGQPYEQYF
>.|.|TRBJ2-1|TRBV20-1
TGCAGTGCTAGAGATCATATGGGGGCCTACAATGAGCAGTTCTTC
CSARDHMGAYNEQFF
>.|TRBD1|TRBJ1-1|TRBV12-5
TGTGCCTCCGGACAGGGGACATATAACACTGAAGCTTTCTTT
CASGQGTYNTEAFF
>.|.|TRBJ1-2|TRBV2
TGTGCCAGCAGTGCTGGTTTAGAACTTTACTATGGCTACACCTTC
CASSAGLELYYGYTF
>.|TRBD2|TRBJ2-1|TRBV30
TGTGCCTGGAGTTCCCCCGGGGGTAGCGGGAGGTACCAGTTCTTC
CAWSSPGGSGRYQFF
>once|.|TRBJ2-6|TRBV2
TGTGCCAGCAGTGTGGAGGGCCCTGGGGCCAACGTCCTGACTTTC
CASSVEGPGANVLTF
>.|.|TRBJ1-1|TRBV6-1
TGTGCCAGCACCGGAAGGGCTACGGGGCGGACTGAAGCTTTCTTT
CASTGRATGRTEAFF
>.|.|TRBJ2-7|TRBV7-9
TGTGCCAGCAGCTTAACAGGGACCTCCTACGAGCAGTACTTC
CASSLTGTSYEQYF
>once|.|TRBJ1-5|TRBV28
TGTGCCAGCAGTTTAGCTCAGAACGTGCATTTT
CASSLAQNVHF
>.|.|TRBJ2-7|TRBV4-2
TGTGCCAGCAGCGCCGGGGTGGATAGCGGCGAGCAGTACTTC
CASSAGVDSGEQYF
>.|TRBD1|TRBJ1-2|TRBV20-1
TGCAGTGCTAGACGACAGGGGAACTATGGCTACACCTTC
CSARRQGNYGYTF
>.|.|TRBJ2-2|TRBV19
TGTGGCTGTAGCCGGCTAGCCGGAGGCACCGGGGAGCTGTTTTTT
CGCSRLAGGTGELFF
>.|TRBD1|TRBJ2-7|TRBV20-1
TGCAGTGCTATTAGGACAGGGGGCGACGAGCAGTACTTC
CSAIRTGGDEQYF
>.|.|TRBJ2-5|TRBV5-1
TGCGCCAGCAGCCCGGACGGGGGAGCTATAAAGACCCAGTACTTC
CASSPDGGAIKTQYF
>.|.|TRBJ1-5|TRBV4-1
TGCGCCAGCAGCCGAGGGGACTCGATCTTTAGCAATCAGCCCCAGCATTTT
CASSRGDSIFSNQPQHF
>.|.|TRBJ1-5|TRBV2
TGTGCCAGCGGGATGACAGGACGGGGTCAGCCCCAGCATTTT
CASGMTGRGQPQHF
>.|.|TRBJ1-3|TRBV18
TGTGCCAGCTCACCGGGACGCATGGGCACCATATATTTT
CASSPGRMGTIYF
>.|.|TRBJ2-5|TRBV6-2/TRBV6-3
TGTGCCAGCAGTTACGTCCAGAAGGAAGAGACCCAGTACTTC
CASSYVQKEETQYF
>.|.|TRBJ1-2|TRBV11-1
TGTGCCAGCAGTGCGGGACCGGCAATCGGCTACACCTTC
CASSAGPAIGYTF
>.|.|TRBJ2-6|TRBV30
TGTGCCTGGAGAATGACCCAAGCGAGTCGGGGCGCTGGGGCCAACGTCCTGACTTTC
CAWRMTQASRGAGANVLTF
>once|TRBD2|TRBJ2-1|TRBV3-1
TGTGCCAGCAGCCAAGTAGCGGGAGCTACCTACAATGAGCAGTTCTTC
CASSQVAGATYNEQFF
>.|TRBD1|TRBJ1-2|TRBV30
TGTGCCTTGAGTAGGACAGGGAAGAATTATGGCTACACCTTC
CALSRTGKNYGYTF
>.|.|TRBJ2-3|TRBV28
TGTGCCAGCAGTCTAGTTAGCACAGATACGCAGTATTTT
CASSLVSTDTQYF
>.|TRBD2|TRBJ2-1|TRBV12-3/TRBV12-4
TGTGCCAGCCAGCGGGGCTCCTACAATGAGCAGTTCTTC
CASQRGSYNEQFF
>.|.|TRBJ2-5|TRBV29-1
TGCAGCGTTGAGCAGCATGCAGGGAAGATCGGCGAGACCCAGTACTTC
CSVEQHAGKIGETQYF
>.|.|TRBJ1-1|TRBV30
TGTGCCTGGAGTGTACTCGGGACATTGAACACTGAAGCTTTCTTT
CAWSVLGTLNTEAFF
>.|TRBD2|TRBJ2-1|TRBV15
TGTGCCACCAGCGGTCAAGCGGGAGGAGGTGAGCAGTTCTTC
CATSGQAGGGEQFF
>.|TRBD1|TRBJ1-1|TRBV30
TGTGCCTGGAGTGTACAGGGAGGGGGCAGAGCTTTCTTT
CAWSVQGGGRAFF
>.|TRBD1|TRBJ1-1|TRBV11-2
TGTGCCAGCAGCTTTAGGGGCAGGGGGCAGAGCCGAGACACTGAAGCTTTCTTT
CASSFRGRGQSRDTEAFF
>.|TRBD1|TRBJ1-1|TRBV29-1
TGCAGCGTTGGGGGGGTGTATCCCGGGACAGCCAACACTGAAGCTTTCTTT
CSVGGVYPGTANTEAFF
>.|.|TRBJ2-1|TRBV2
TGTGCCCTCTGGAGCTCCTACAATGAGCAGTTCTTC
CALWSSYNEQFF
>.|TRBD1|TRBJ1-5|TRBV30
TGTGCCTGGAGTGTACAGGGGACAGGGGGCCATCAGCCCCAGCATTTT
CAWSVQGTGGHQPQHF
>once|TRBD1|TRBJ2-2|TRBV20-1
TGCAGTGCTAGGACAGGGTTGCCCGGGGAGCTGTTTTTT
CSARTGLPGELFF
>.|TRBD2|TRBJ2-1|TRBV4-1
TGCGCCAGCAGCCAACGACTAGCGGGAGAGGGGGTGGTGCAGTTCTTC
CASSQRLAGEGVVQFF
>.|.|TRBJ1-2|TRBV20-1
TGCAGTGGTTCAGTGTTCAACTATGGCTACACCTTC
CSGSVFNYGYTF
>.|.|TRBJ2-7|TRBV5-6
TGTGCCAGCAGCTTAGGACCGTATCGGGCTGAGCAGTACTTC
CASSLGPYRAEQYF
>.|.|TRBJ2-2|TRBV30
TGTGCCTGGAGTGCCGTTACCGGGGAGCTGTTTTTT
CAWSAVTGELFF
>.|.|TRBJ2-7|TRBV23-1
TGCGCCAGCAGTCCACTAGGGGTCGAGCAGTACTTC
CASSPLGVEQYF
>.|TRBD1|TRBJ2-5|TRBV24-1
TGTGCCACCTCCGGGACAGACAAAGAGACCCAGTACTTC
CATSGTDKETQYF
>.|TRBD1|TRBJ2-2|TRBV6-2/TRBV6-3
TGTGCCAGCAGTTACAGGGACAGTTGGCTGAACACCGGGGAGCTGTTTTTT
CASSYRDSWLNTGELFF